Each of the 21 T cell receptor beta chains below was sequenced from the same sample in a study of blood T cell repertoires in COVID-19. Sequenced by immunoSEQ multiplex PCR; TCRdb stores in-frame clones only, minus some. The sample holds about 250,000 clones; less than 90% are singletons and the top ten take around 3%. The specimen was PBMCs or T cells enriched from blood (not recorded which). The receptors originated from a woman between 50 and 59 years old who had recovered from COVID-19.

The rearrangement joins TRBV27 to TRBJ2-7; TRBD2 matches at 7 bases. Germline CDR1 MNHEY, CDR2 SMNVEV (reference sequence). The junction had 8 bases not matched to a gene; V was cut back by 6 bases and J by 3 bases. The CDR3 extends over 14 amino acids. CDR3 sequence reads: CASSKQRGHYEQYF. Here the CDR3 DNA reads TGTGCCAGCAGCAAGCAGCGGGGTCACTACGAGCAGTACTTC.

This chain's CDR3 is CASSFLAGVSEQYF. In nucleotides, the CDR3 is TGTGCCAGCAGCTTCCTAGCGGGAGTAAGCGAGCAGTACTTC. The gene calls are TRBV11-1 and TRBJ2-7; 10 nucleotides line up with TRBD2. The CDR3 runs to 14 residues. Germline V gene lookup returns CDR1 SGHAT and CDR2 FQDESV (reference sequence). With 3 bases clipped from V and 6 bases from J, the junction kept 5 bases outside the gene matches.

The CDR3 sequence: CASSLVDNEQFF. CDR3 coding DNA: TGTGCCAGCAGCTTAGTAGACAATGAGCAGTTCTTC. This rearrangement joins TRBV11-3 to TRBJ2-1, with D unresolved. Germline V gene lookup returns CDR1 SGHNT and CDR2 YENEEA. There are 12 residues in the CDR3. The ends were cut back, 1 base at V and 5 bases at J, with 3 bases in the middle.

V usage is TRBV4-2 and J usage is TRBJ2-7; D not resolved. The CDR3 has 14 residues. Deletions cut 2 bases from V and 6 bases from J, with 14 bases between. Germline assignment: CDR1 LGHNA and CDR2 YNFKEQ. This CDR3 reads CASSQIRPGSEQYF. The CDR3 DNA is TGTGCCAGCAGCCAAATACGACCAGGCTCCGAGCAGTACTTC.

The J gene is TRBJ1-1, the V gene TRBV6-2 or TRBV6-3; unclear D gene. Per the germline V gene, CDR1 is MNHEY and CDR2 is SVGEGT. V lost 0 bases and J 4 bases, leaving 9 bases between the germline ends. The CDR3 length is 14 residues. CDR3 DNA sequence: TGTGCCAGCAGTTACTCTAGTATTTTCACTGAAGCTTTCTTT. Its translation is CASSYSSIFTEAFF.

The V and J genes are TRBV14 and TRBJ1-5; D unresolved. The CDR3 runs 15 residues. Trimming removed 9 bases at V and 1 base at J, with 16 bases between. The germline CDR1 and CDR2 sequences are SGHDN and FVKESK. In DNA, the CDR3 is TGTGCCAGTAACCGGACCGGGAACAGCAATCAGCCCCAGCATTTT. This translates into CASNRTGNSNQPQHF.

This sequence joins TRBV18 and TRBJ2-7, with TRBD2 as a possible D gene (5 bases). V shed 3 bases and J shed 2 bases, with 20 bases lying between them. Germline lookup yields CDR1 KGHSH and CDR2 LQKENI. CDR3 length: 17 amino acids. As DNA, the CDR3 is TGTGCCAGCTCACCGGCCAGCGGTGACGCTTGGACCTACGAGCAGTACTTC. It encodes CASSPASGDAWTYEQYF.

The chain carries TRBV3-1 (or the pseudogene TRBV3-2) and TRBJ2-1, with 9 positions matching TRBD2. This CDR3 is 15 amino acids long. V shed 2 bases, J shed 4 bases, and the junction held 3 bases outside the gene matches. The germline CDR1 and CDR2 sequences are LGHDT and YNNKEL (reference sequence). For the CDR3, the DNA is TGTGCCAGCAGCCAACGCGGGAGGGGATACAATGAGCAGTTCTTC. This codes for CASSQRGRGYNEQFF.

This sequence joins TRBV7-3 and TRBJ2-7, with D possibly TRBD1 on 5 matching bases. The CDR3 length is 14 residues. The V gene's germline CDR1 is SGHTA and CDR2 FQGTGA. Deletions cut 5 bases from V and 7 bases from J, with 18 bases between. The CDR3 DNA sequence: TGTGCCAGCAGCCCCGACAGTCTCCCTGGGGAGCAGTACTTC. It encodes CASSPDSLPGEQYF.

The chain combines TRBV7-8 with TRBJ1-5, with 9 positions matching TRBD1. V trimming: 3 bases; J trimming: 6 bases; junction bases outside the gene matches: 0. The CDR3 is 13 residues long. CDR1 and CDR2 from the germline V gene are SGHVS and FQNEAQ. CDR3 loop: CASSLDRGQPQHF. In DNA, the CDR3 is TGTGCCAGCAGCTTGGACAGGGGTCAGCCCCAGCATTTT.

The chain joins TRBV6-5 to TRBJ2-1, with TRBD2 matching over 8 bases. CDR1 and CDR2 from the germline V gene are MNHEY and SVGAGI. With V trimmed by 7 bases and J by 9 bases, 11 bases remained unmatched. The CDR3 is 14 residues long. This CDR3 is CASKELSGSGEQFF. The CDR3 nucleotides read TGTGCCAGCAAAGAATTGAGCGGGAGTGGTGAGCAGTTCTTC.

The genes are TRBV7-2 and TRBJ1-1; 7 bases are shared with TRBD1. J gave up 2 bases and V 6 bases, and 3 bases lay outside the gene matches. The CDR3 sequence is 13 residues long. Germline V gene lookup returns CDR1 SGHTA and CDR2 FQGNSA. This CDR3 is CASRQGQNTEAFF. CDR3 in DNA: TGTGCCAGCAGACAGGGGCAAAACACTGAAGCTTTCTTT.

The CDR3 nucleotides are TGTGCCAGCAGCTTAGGAACTCACGTTAGCTCCTACGAGCAGTACTTC. Its translation: CASSLGTHVSSYEQYF. The chain has TRBV7-2 and TRBJ2-7, with D unresolved. This CDR3 contains 16 residues. Germline V CDR1 and CDR2: SGHTA, FQGNSA. The V end lost 1 base, the J end lost 0 bases, and 13 bases lay between the germline ends.

The chain is built from TRBV28 and TRBJ1-2, with D perhaps matching TRBD1 (6 bases). The CDR3 is 13 residues long. Trimming stripped 6 bases from V and 3 bases from J, with 11 bases between. CDR1 and CDR2 from the germline V gene are MDHEN and SYDVKM. CDR3 in DNA: TGTGCCAGCAGGGACGGACAGCACTATGGCTACACCTTC. It encodes CASRDGQHYGYTF.

The rearrangement links TRBV15 to TRBJ2-7, with 7 positions matching TRBD2. Germline trimming cut 0 bases from V and 0 bases from J; bases unmatched to any gene: 5. Germline loops: CDR1 LNHNV, CDR2 YYDKDF (reference sequence). The CDR3 totals 16 residues. CDR3 in DNA: TGTGCCACCAGCAGAGATAGTCAGCGGGGCTCCTACGAGCAGTACTTC. It specifies CATSRDSQRGSYEQYF.

This rearrangement joins TRBV2 to TRBJ1-3, with D maybe TRBD1 (5 bases). The CDR3 consists of 15 residues. Per germline, CDR1 SNHLY and CDR2 FYNNEI. V gave up 2 bases and J gave up 3 bases, with 11 bases separating them. CDR3 DNA sequence: TGTGCCAGCAGTGAATCCGGGGGACGTGGAAACACCATATATTTT. It yields the protein CASSESGGRGNTIYF.

The V and J genes are TRBV7-9 and TRBJ1-6, with 8 bases lining up with TRBD1. CDR1 is SEHNR and CDR2 is FQNEAQ in the germline V gene (reference sequence). The V segment lost 5 bases and the J segment 6 bases; nucleotides outside the gene matches: 3. The CDR3 sequence is 14 residues long. The CDR3 DNA sequence: TGTGCCAGCAGCAGGCAGGGGGCTAATTCACCCCTCCACTTT. It yields the protein CASSRQGANSPLHF.

The chain employs TRBV6-5 and TRBJ2-1; TRBD2 agrees at 9 bases. CDR3 length equals 15 residues. Germline V gene lookup returns CDR1 MNHEY and CDR2 SVGAGI. Trimming removed 5 bases from V and 5 bases from J; junction bases left unmatched: 7. CDR3 loop: CASSTGTSSDNEQFF. In DNA form, the CDR3 reads TGTGCCAGCAGTACGGGGACTAGCTCGGACAATGAGCAGTTCTTC.

CDR3 protein: CASSTPGQRNTEAFF. The DNA for the CDR3 is TGTGCCAGCAGCACCCCGGGACAGAGGAACACTGAAGCTTTCTTT. The gene calls are TRBV28 and TRBJ1-1; 7 nucleotides align to TRBD1. Germline V gene lookup returns CDR1 MDHEN and CDR2 SYDVKM. V gave up 6 bases and J gave up 1 base; unmatched junction bases: 8. The CDR3 is 15 amino acids.

This chain connects TRBV7-3 to TRBJ2-3; 7 bases map to TRBD2. V lost 0 bases and J lost 5; bases outside the gene matches: 8. The CDR3 loop spans 16 amino acids. Germline V lookup: CDR1 SGHTA, CDR2 FQGTGA. The CDR3 nucleotides read TGTGCCAGCAGCTTAACCTCTAGCGGAGGGGTAGATACGCAGTATTTT. It translates to CASSLTSSGGVDTQYF.

CDR3 protein: CASSLSSGYQPQHF. For the CDR3, the DNA is TGTGCCAGCAGTTTATCGTCGGGGTATCAGCCCCAGCATTTT. The chain employs TRBV28 and TRBJ1-5; D gene ambiguous. In germline, CDR1 is MDHEN, CDR2 SYDVKM. The V gene lost 1 base and the J gene lost 5 bases, with 9 bases spanning the gap. The CDR3 spans 14 residues.